This TCR beta chain was profiled in a study of cytomegalovirus exposure and HLA in healthy donors. Overall study context: Unique TCRs numbering about 87 million, obtained from HLA-typed donors, made up an early data release.

Germline lookup yields CDR1 GTSNPN and CDR2 SVGIG (reference sequence). V was shortened by 0 bases and J by 4 bases, with 10 bases between the two germline ends. The CDR3 runs to 14 residues. This clone was counted between two and nine times. Antigen specificity is unknown. Study findings and constraints: Productive status was seen about 87% or about 30% of the time for most TCR beta V segments in an earlier analysis.

Both 60 Vbeta primers and 13 Jbeta primers went into the PCR. This table comes from immunoSEQ multiplex PCR, and its TCRdb copy is limited to in-frame clones, with some not included. In the table there are 90,000 to 100,000 clones, about a tenth of which are singletons. The sample comprised PBMCs. This sequence joins TRBV30 and TRBJ1-5; D call uncertain. The receptor was isolated from a man aged 45 to 65 in good health and CMV-seropositive. CDR3 DNA: TGTGCCTGGAGTGTAAGTTCGCAGAATCAGCCCCAGCATTTT. Its translation is CAWSVSSQNQPQHF.